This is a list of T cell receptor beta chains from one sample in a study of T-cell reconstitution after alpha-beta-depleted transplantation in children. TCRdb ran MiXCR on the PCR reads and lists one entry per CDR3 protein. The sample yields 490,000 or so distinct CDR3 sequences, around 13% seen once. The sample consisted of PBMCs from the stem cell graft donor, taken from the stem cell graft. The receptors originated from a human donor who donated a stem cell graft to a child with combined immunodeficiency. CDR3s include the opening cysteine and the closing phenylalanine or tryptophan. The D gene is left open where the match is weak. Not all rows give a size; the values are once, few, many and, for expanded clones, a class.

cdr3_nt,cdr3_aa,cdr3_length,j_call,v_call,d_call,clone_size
TGCAGTGCTAGTTCGGGAGGGCCTGGGGAGACCCAGTACTTC,CSASSGGPGETQYF,14,TRBJ2-5,TRBV20-1,TRBD2,many
TGCAGTGCTAGAGCCTCTGCCACCAAGGATACGCAGTATTTT,CSARASATKDTQYF,14,TRBJ2-3,TRBV20-1,.,few
TGTGCCAGCAGTCTCCTCGTATCCCCCCAAAGGGATGAGCAGTTCTTC,CASSLLVSPQRDEQFF,16,TRBJ2-1,TRBV12-3/TRBV12-4,.,many
TGTGCCAGCTCACCAAGGGGACAGGGGCCTTCCGAGCAGTACTTC,CASSPRGQGPSEQYF,15,TRBJ2-7,TRBV18,TRBD1,.
TGCAGCGTTGAAGAAAGGGTATACAATGAGCAGTTCTTC,CSVEERVYNEQFF,13,TRBJ2-1,TRBV29-1,.,many
TGTGCCAGCAGCTTAAATAGCCGGGGGGTTCTCTCCTACGAGCAGTACTTC,CASSLNSRGVLSYEQYF,17,TRBJ2-7,TRBV7-2,TRBD2,.
TGTGCCAGCAGCGGGATTACCTACGAGCAGTACTTC,CASSGITYEQYF,12,TRBJ2-7,TRBV14,.,.
TGTGCCAGCAGTACTAACGGACAGTCTGAAGCTTTCTTT,CASSTNGQSEAFF,13,TRBJ1-1,TRBV12-3/TRBV12-4,.,few
TGTGCCACCCGAAGCTCCTACAATGAGCAGTTCTTC,CATRSSYNEQFF,12,TRBJ2-1,TRBV28,.,few
TGTGCCAGCAGGACGGGTGCCCCCACAGATACGCAGTATTTT,CASRTGAPTDTQYF,14,TRBJ2-3,TRBV27,.,.
TGTGCCAGCAGCTTAGTTGCCGCTAAAAACTATGGCTACACCTTC,CASSLVAAKNYGYTF,15,TRBJ1-2,TRBV7-9,.,.
TGTGCCAGCAGTGACTCGAGGACAGGGGTGAATGAGCAGTTCTTC,CASSDSRTGVNEQFF,15,TRBJ2-1,TRBV6-4,TRBD1,few
TGTGCCAGCAGCCCAACCGGGACTCCCAGGGAGCAGTACTTC,CASSPTGTPREQYF,14,TRBJ2-7,TRBV9,.,.
TGTGCCAGCAGTTACTCGGAAGGTTACGAGCAGTACTTC,CASSYSEGYEQYF,13,TRBJ2-7,TRBV6-5,.,many
TGTGCCAGCAGCGTAGGCGTAGTTAATGAGCAGTTCTTC,CASSVGVVNEQFF,13,TRBJ2-1,TRBV9,.,.
TGTGCCAGCATCCTTAGCGGGAATCCCATTGTCACAGATACGCAGTATTTT,CASILSGNPIVTDTQYF,17,TRBJ2-3,TRBV12-3/TRBV12-4,TRBD2,many
TGTGCCAGCACCGTGGGAGGCACTGAAGCTTTCTTT,CASTVGGTEAFF,12,TRBJ1-1,TRBV7-9,.,.
TGCAGTGTCGCGGGGGGGACGAACACCGGGGAGCTGTTTTTT,CSVAGGTNTGELFF,14,TRBJ2-2,TRBV20-1,TRBD2,.
TGTGCCAGCACCCTAGGGGTCCCTTACACCGGGGAGCTGTTTTTT,CASTLGVPYTGELFF,15,TRBJ2-2,TRBV12-3/TRBV12-4,.,few
TGTGCCAGTAGTATGGACCCCAGCTCCTACAATGAGCAGTTCTTC,CASSMDPSSYNEQFF,15,TRBJ2-1,TRBV19,.,few
TGTGCCAGCAGTGTGGGGACAACCCCAAACAATGAGCAGTTCTTC,CASSVGTTPNNEQFF,15,TRBJ2-1,TRBV12-3/TRBV12-4,.,many
TGTGCCAGCAGCATAACCACAGATACGCAGTATTTT,CASSITTDTQYF,12,TRBJ2-3,TRBV7-2,.,few
TGTGCCAGCAGTTGGACAGGGACCGAGCAGTACTTC,CASSWTGTEQYF,12,TRBJ2-7,TRBV28,TRBD1,.
TGTGCCAGCGCCTACGGGAGGGACACTGAAGCTTTCTTT,CASAYGRDTEAFF,13,TRBJ1-1,TRBV6-1,.,.
TGTGCCAGCAGCGTACTAGCGGTGGGGGACGAGCAGTACTTC,CASSVLAVGDEQYF,14,TRBJ2-7,TRBV7-2,TRBD2,.
TGTGCCAGCAGTTACTACATCCACAGCCTATACGAGCAGTACTTC,CASSYYIHSLYEQYF,15,TRBJ2-7,TRBV6-5,.,.
TGTGCCAGCAGTTCCCCACTCCGGGACGGAAAATACTACGAGCAGTACTTC,CASSSPLRDGKYYEQYF,17,TRBJ2-7,TRBV27,.,.
TGTGCCAGCAGGTACCAGGGTATTACCTCTGGGGCCAACGTCCTGACTTTC,CASRYQGITSGANVLTF,17,TRBJ2-6,TRBV12-3/TRBV12-4,.,many
TGCAGTGCTAGAGATCTAAGCGGGTTGGCCTACGAGCAGTACTTC,CSARDLSGLAYEQYF,15,TRBJ2-7,TRBV20-1,.,few
TGTGCCAGCAGTCCGTTGGAGCGGGGGGACACAGATACGCAGTATTTT,CASSPLERGDTDTQYF,16,TRBJ2-3,TRBV12-3/TRBV12-4,TRBD2,many
TGCAGTGCTAGGGATTCTAGCGGGAGCTACGAGCAGTACTTC,CSARDSSGSYEQYF,14,TRBJ2-7,TRBV20-1,TRBD2,.
TGCAGTGCTCCACCGGGGCGGACCACAGATACGCAGTATTTT,CSAPPGRTTDTQYF,14,TRBJ2-3,TRBV20-1,.,many
TGTGCCAGCAAGGTTGGGGGCACCAGCAATCAGCCCCAGCATTTT,CASKVGGTSNQPQHF,15,TRBJ1-5,TRBV6-1,.,.
TGCGCCAGCAGCTTAGACTTTTCGTCTGGGAAAAACATTCAGTACTTC,CASSLDFSSGKNIQYF,16,TRBJ2-4,TRBV5-1,.,few
TGTGCCAGCTCACCAGCTAGCGGGACCCTAGGGGGCGAGCAGTACTTC,CASSPASGTLGGEQYF,16,TRBJ2-7,TRBV18,TRBD2,few
TGTGCCAGCAGTTTATATTTGACCTCTGGGGCCAACGTCCTGACTTTC,CASSLYLTSGANVLTF,16,TRBJ2-6,TRBV28,.,few
TGCGCCAGCAGCTTCCGGGACAGGGACTACGAGCAGTACTTC,CASSFRDRDYEQYF,14,TRBJ2-7,TRBV5-1,TRBD1,many
TGTGCCAGCAGCCCGATAGCGGGAGACACCGGGGAGCTGTTTTTT,CASSPIAGDTGELFF,15,TRBJ2-2,TRBV5-4,TRBD2,few
TGTGCCAGCAACCCCTTCGGACAGGGGAAGCAAGAGACCCAGTACTTC,CASNPFGQGKQETQYF,16,TRBJ2-5,TRBV5-5,TRBD1,.
TGTGCCACCTCGAAACAGGGGATGGGGAACACTGAAGCTTTCTTT,CATSKQGMGNTEAFF,15,TRBJ1-1,TRBV28,TRBD1,.
TGTGCCAGCAGCAAACGGGACACAAGCCTCCAGGAGACCCAGTACTTC,CASSKRDTSLQETQYF,16,TRBJ2-5,TRBV5-5,.,many
TGTGCCAGTAGTACATACCCTACGGGACTAGCGGAAGACAATGAGCAGTTCTTC,CASSTYPTGLAEDNEQFF,18,TRBJ2-1,TRBV19,TRBD2,.
TGTGCCAGCAGGCAAGAGCGGGGTCGGGACTATGGCTACACCTTC,CASRQERGRDYGYTF,15,TRBJ1-2,TRBV25-1,.,.
TGTGCCACCAGATCAGGGGGGTACACTGAAGCTTTCTTT,CATRSGGYTEAFF,13,TRBJ1-1,TRBV24-1,TRBD1,many
TGTGCCAGCAGCGTGGGGACAGGGACCACTGAAGCTTTCTTT,CASSVGTGTTEAFF,14,TRBJ1-1,TRBV9,TRBD1,many
TGTGCCAGCAGTCAGGACGGAATGTCCTACGAGCAGTACTTC,CASSQDGMSYEQYF,14,TRBJ2-7,TRBV2,.,.
TGTGCCAGCAGAACAGCCGGGACAGGGGCCGAGCAGTACTTC,CASRTAGTGAEQYF,14,TRBJ2-7,TRBV12-3/TRBV12-4,TRBD1,few
TGCGCCAGCAGCATGGGACAGGGGGCCGGGGAGCTGTTTTTT,CASSMGQGAGELFF,14,TRBJ2-2,TRBV5-1,TRBD1,.
TGTGCCAGCAGCTTAGAGTCGGGGTTTGGTAACGAGCAGTACTTC,CASSLESGFGNEQYF,15,TRBJ2-7,TRBV7-8,.,few
TGCGCCAGCAGCCAAGATCCGGCAGGGGGAAGGGAAGAGACCCAGTACTTC,CASSQDPAGGREETQYF,17,TRBJ2-5,TRBV4-1,TRBD1,few
TGTGCCAGCAGTGAGTCTCAGGGACCCACCGGGGAGCTGTTTTTT,CASSESQGPTGELFF,15,TRBJ2-2,TRBV25-1,.,.